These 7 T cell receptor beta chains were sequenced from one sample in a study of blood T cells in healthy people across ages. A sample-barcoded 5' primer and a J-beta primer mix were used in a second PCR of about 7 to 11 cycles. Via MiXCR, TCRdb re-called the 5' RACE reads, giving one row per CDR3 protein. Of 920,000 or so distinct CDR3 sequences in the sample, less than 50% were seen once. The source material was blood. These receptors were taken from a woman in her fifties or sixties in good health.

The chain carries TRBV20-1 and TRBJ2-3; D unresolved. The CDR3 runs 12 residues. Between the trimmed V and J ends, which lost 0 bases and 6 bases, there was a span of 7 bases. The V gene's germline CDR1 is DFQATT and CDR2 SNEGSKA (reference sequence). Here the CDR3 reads CSARDPDDTQYF. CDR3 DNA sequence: TGCAGTGCTAGAGATCCAGACGATACGCAGTATTTT.

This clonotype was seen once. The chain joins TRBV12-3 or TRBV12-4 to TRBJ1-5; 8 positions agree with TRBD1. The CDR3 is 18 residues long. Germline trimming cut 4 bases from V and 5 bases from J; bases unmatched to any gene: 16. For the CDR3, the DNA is TGTGCCAGCAGTTCCCGACCGCGACAGGGGTTTTTATATCAGCCCCAGCATTTT. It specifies CASSSRPRQGFLYQPQHF.

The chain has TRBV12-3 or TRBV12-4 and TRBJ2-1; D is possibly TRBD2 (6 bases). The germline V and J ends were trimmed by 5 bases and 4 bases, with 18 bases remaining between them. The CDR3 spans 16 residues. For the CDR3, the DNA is TGTGCCAGCAGTGCCTACGGCGGGAACATATACAATGAGCAGTTCTTC. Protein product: CASSAYGGNIYNEQFF.

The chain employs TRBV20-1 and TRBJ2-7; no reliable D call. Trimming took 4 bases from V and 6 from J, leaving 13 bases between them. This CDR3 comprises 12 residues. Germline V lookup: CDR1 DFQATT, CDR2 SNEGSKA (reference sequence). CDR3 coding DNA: TGCAGTGCTACTAGATCCCTCTCCGAGCAGTACTTC. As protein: CSATRSLSEQYF.

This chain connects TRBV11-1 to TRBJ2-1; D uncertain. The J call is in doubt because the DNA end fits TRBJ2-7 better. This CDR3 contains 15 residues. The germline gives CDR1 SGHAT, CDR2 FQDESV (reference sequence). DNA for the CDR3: TGTGCCAGCAGCTTAGGGGTTGCCTCCTACAATGAGCAGTACTTC. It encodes CASSLGVASYNEQYF.

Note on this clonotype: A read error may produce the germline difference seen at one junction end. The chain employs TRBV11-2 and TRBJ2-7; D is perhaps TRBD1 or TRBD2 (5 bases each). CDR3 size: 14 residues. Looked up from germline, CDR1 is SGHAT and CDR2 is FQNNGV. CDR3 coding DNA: TGTGCCAGCAGCGTAGAAGCGGACACCTACGAGCAGTACTTC. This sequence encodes CASSVEADTYEQYF.

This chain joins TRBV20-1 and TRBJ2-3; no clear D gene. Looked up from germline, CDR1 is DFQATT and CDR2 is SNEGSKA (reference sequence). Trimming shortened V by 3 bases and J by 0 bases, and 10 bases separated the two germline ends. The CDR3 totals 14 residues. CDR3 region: CSASIGSSTDTQYF. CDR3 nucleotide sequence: TGCAGTGCTAGTATTGGCTCTAGCACAGATACGCAGTATTTT.